The sequence of this T cell receptor (beta chain) was determined in a study of molecular identifiers for immune sequencing clone quantification. Whole-study findings and limits: Effector cells kept over 97% of their molecules in clones above 20 RNA copies, while naive cells kept under 1% there.

This clonotype is categorized as medium-sized. Its antigen is as yet unknown. TCRdb fed the PCR reads into MiXCR, producing one record per CDR3 protein. The data hold about 10,000 distinct CDR3 sequences, with roughly a sixth observed a single time. Trimming pared 5 bases from V and 1 base from J, leaving 17 bases between. From germline, CDR1 is LGHDT and CDR2 YNNKEL (reference sequence). The CDR3 is 16 residues long. Sequenced input: naive CD8+ T cells from blood, with Jurkat cell RNA spiked in. Subset: FACS-sorted CD8+CD4-CCR7+CD45RA+ naive T cells. The chain combines TRBV3-1 with TRBJ1-2, with a weak D call TRBD1 (5 bases). This TCR derives from a human donor in good health. Some libraries in this study had Jurkat cell RNA spiked in. CDR3 residues: CASSSPGTALNYGYTF. For the CDR3, the DNA is TGTGCCAGCAGCTCTCCCGGGACCGCACTTAACTATGGCTACACCTTC.